This TCR beta chain derives from a study of CD8+CD57+ T cells in acquired aplastic anemia. Patients included in sequencing had previously demonstrated CD8+CD57+ cell expansion by flow cytometry. The germline V and J ends were trimmed by 5 bases and 4 bases, with 12 bases remaining between them. The CDR3 sequence is 13 residues long. Germline values: CDR1 SGHTA, CDR2 FQGTGA. Profiles of TCR beta VDJ and CDR3 were generated from a genomic DNA template. TCRdb reprocessed the reads with MiXCR, giving one entry per CDR3 protein. This sample has around 210,000 distinct CDR3 sequences, with roughly 60% found just once.

The receptor was isolated from a human donor with aplastic anemia. V gene TRBV7-3 combines with J gene TRBJ2-7; D is unresolved. The sample comprised sorted CD4+, CD8+, or CD8+CD57+ T cells (not recorded which) from PBMCs. CDR3 residues: CASSKGRPYEQYF. The CDR3 DNA follows: TGTGCCAGCAGCAAGGGCCGACCTTACGAGCAGTACTTC. Together with reference TRBV7-3 and TRBJ2-7, the CDR3 gives the full variable domain: GAGVSQTPSNKVTEKGKYVELRCDPISGHTALYWYRQSLGQGPEFLIYFQGTGAADDSGLPNDRFFAVRPEGSVSTLKIQRTERGDSAVYLCASSKGRPYEQYFGPGTRLTVT.